This T cell receptor (beta chain) was recorded in a study of patients and donors after allogeneic stem cell transplantation. With 4 bases removed from V and 2 bases from J, the gap between germline ends came to 17 bases. Germline V gene data show CDR1 as SGHTA and CDR2 as FQGNSA. This CDR3 has 16 residues. TCRdb called the RT-PCR reads again in MiXCR, with one record for every CDR3 protein. The sample contains a few hundred thousand distinct CDR3 sequences, over 30% of which appear only once. V and J are TRBV7-2 and TRBJ1-2; weak D call: TRBD1 (6 bases). The sequenced material came from blood, either unsorted or a sorted T cell fraction (not recorded which). The sequence was collected from a human donor who was either an allogeneic HSCT recipient or a stem cell or donor lymphocyte infusion donor (not recorded which). It is not recorded whose cells these are; they may come from a transplant donor. The CDR3 DNA sequence: TGTGCCAGCAGCTCGGCGGGGGCTGATTGGAACTATGGCTACACCTTC. This gives the protein CASSSAGADWNYGYTF. The full variable domain, completed using reference TRBV7-2 and TRBJ1-2, is GAGVSQSPSNKVTEKGKDVELRCDPISGHTALYWYRQSLGQGLEFLIYFQGNSAPDKSGLPSDRFSAERTGGSVSTLTIQRTQQEDSAVYLCASSSAGADWNYGYTFGSGTRLTVV.